This record concerns one T cell receptor beta chain sequence. Germline CDR1 and CDR2: SGHTA and FQGNSA. The CDR3 runs 14 residues. Trimming shortened V by 5 bases and J by 1 base, and 11 bases separated the two germline ends. The sample originates from a study of blood T cell repertoires in COVID-19. Study in general: PBMCs, B-cell-depleted T cells, or T cells provided the cDNA or gDNA that made up the material.

Data came from immunoSEQ multiplex PCR; TCRdb stores just in-frame clones and leaves some out. The sample lists 100,000 or so clones, under 95% occurring once. This chain connects TRBV7-2 to TRBJ1-1; D might be TRBD1 (5 bases). Sequences were obtained from peripheral blood. This TCR came from a human donor with active COVID-19. The donor label of this sample is uncertain. CDR3 sequence: CASSRGGTNTEAFF. CDR3 sequence (DNA): TGTGCCAGCAGCCGGGGGGGAACGAACACTGAAGCTTTCTTT.